The rows below give T cell receptor beta chains drawn from one sample of a study of human T cells and chemical hapten exposure. TCRdb itself ran the RACE reads through MiXCR, one entry per CDR3 protein. The table shows over 150,000 distinct CDR3 sequences, with approximately 30% occurring only once. The sample consisted of whole blood, taken in connection with sensitization to the hapten diphenylcyclopropenone (DPC). These TCRs come from a woman younger than 30 with alopecia areata. Some clones in this sample may be carry-over from other donors' samples. The CDR3 runs from the conserved cysteine through the conserved F or W. Fields, in order: CDR3 length, clone size, J gene, D gene, V gene, CDR3 protein, CDR3 DNA. The D gene is left open where the match is weak. For some rows the clone size is stated as once, few or many, or as a class when expanded; others skip it.

17 | few | TRBJ1-2 | TRBD1 | TRBV6-5 | CASSSQTGQGGSYGYTF | TGTGCCAGCAGTTCTCAGACCGGACAGGGGGGCTCCTATGGCTACACCTTC
16 | few | TRBJ2-4 | TRBD2 | TRBV5-6 | CASSLGRGSGRAVQYF | TGTGCCAGCAGCTTGGGTCGGGGTAGCGGGCGTGCCGTTCAGTACTTC
14 | NA | TRBJ1-2 | NA | TRBV3-1 | CASSPFGSGYGYTF | TGTGCCAGCAGCCCCTTCGGTTCAGGCTATGGCTACACCTTC
14 | NA | TRBJ2-5 | NA | TRBV12-3/TRBV12-4 | CASSWGLTQETQYF | TGTGCCAGCAGTTGGGGGCTCACCCAAGAGACCCAGTACTTC
14 | NA | TRBJ1-2 | TRBD1 | TRBV29-1 | CSVERQGVIYGYTF | TGCAGCGTTGAACGGCAGGGGGTAATCTATGGCTACACCTTC
16 | few | TRBJ1-1 | NA | TRBV20-1 | CSASGEGRGMYTEAFF | TGCAGTGCTAGTGGGGAGGGAAGGGGGATGTACACTGAAGCTTTCTTT
15 | NA | TRBJ1-2 | TRBD1 | TRBV4-2 | CASSQDRDRGPGYTF | TGTGCCAGCAGCCAAGATCGAGACAGGGGGCCTGGCTACACCTTC
15 | NA | TRBJ2-1 | NA | TRBV15 | CATSTRGTIYNEQFF | TGTGCCACCAGCACCCGGGGGACCATCTACAATGAGCAGTTCTTC
16 | NA | TRBJ2-7 | NA | TRBV4-3 | CASSQVAQGGSYEQYF | TGCGCCAGCAGCCAAGTAGCGCAGGGAGGCTCCTACGAGCAGTACTTC
11 | few | TRBJ2-2 | NA | TRBV11-1 | CASRSTGELFF | TGTGCCAGCAGATCCACCGGGGAGCTGTTTTTT
13 | NA | TRBJ2-7 | TRBD1 | TRBV12-3/TRBV12-4 | CASRTGMTYEQYF | TGTGCCAGTCGGACAGGGATGACCTACGAGCAGTACTTC
14 | NA | TRBJ1-4 | TRBD1 | TRBV6-5 | CASRIQGADEKLFF | TGTGCCAGCAGGATTCAGGGGGCTGATGAAAAACTGTTTTTT
11 | NA | TRBJ2-7 | NA | TRBV29-1 | CSYWGGYEQYF | TGCAGCTATTGGGGTGGGTACGAGCAGTACTTC
15 | NA | TRBJ1-3 | NA | TRBV6-2/TRBV6-3 | CASSEEGRIGNTIYF | TGTGCCAGCAGTGAAGAAGGTCGGATCGGAAACACCATATATTTT
18 | NA | TRBJ2-6 | NA | TRBV18 | CASSPRAVGASGANVLTF | TGTGCCAGCTCACCACGGGCAGTGGGTGCATCTGGGGCCAACGTCCTGACTTTC
15 | NA | TRBJ2-7 | NA | TRBV4-1 | CASSQALAETYEQYF | TGCGCCAGCAGCCAAGCCCTAGCCGAAACCTACGAGCAGTACTTC
14 | few | TRBJ2-7 | NA | TRBV21-1 | CASSKERGSYEQYF | TGTGCCAGCAGCAAAGAGCGCGGCTCCTACGAGCAGTACTTC
14 | many | TRBJ2-7 | NA | TRBV5-1 | CASSFHGTSYEQYF | TGCGCCAGCAGCTTTCATGGGACTTCCTACGAGCAGTACTTC
14 | NA | TRBJ2-3 | NA | TRBV7-2 | CASSLDRATDTQYF | TGTGCCAGCAGCTTAGACAGGGCCACAGATACGCAGTATTTT
13 | NA | TRBJ1-5 | NA | TRBV4-3 | CASSLNRNQPQHF | TGCGCCAGCAGTTTAAACCGCAATCAGCCCCAGCATTTT
16 | many | TRBJ1-2 | NA | TRBV3-1 | CASSQGFTRINGGYTF | TGTGCCAGCAGCCAAGGTTTCACCAGGATTAACGGTGGCTACACCTTC
15 | once | TRBJ2-1 | NA | TRBV5-1 | CASSLGQISYNEQFF | TGCGCCAGCAGCTTGGGACAGATCTCCTACAATGAGCAGTTCTTC
12 | NA | TRBJ2-5 | NA | TRBV29-1 | CSVRTPRGTQYF | TGCAGCGTTCGGACACCCCGAGGGACCCAGTACTTC
14 | NA | TRBJ2-5 | NA | TRBV5-8 | CASSTGQRVETQYF | TGTGCCAGCAGCACTGGACAAAGGGTAGAGACCCAGTACTTC
14 | few | TRBJ2-6 | NA | TRBV20-1 | CSARGPRGANVLTF | TGCAGTGCCCGAGGACCCCGTGGGGCCAACGTCCTGACTTTC
13 | NA | TRBJ1-5 | NA | TRBV29-1 | CSVGGRGSQPQHF | TGCAGCGTTGGAGGGCGGGGGAGTCAGCCCCAGCATTTT
13 | many | TRBJ1-2 | NA | TRBV3-1 | CASSQGTVGGYTF | TGTGCCAGCAGCCAAGGGACCGTCGGTGGCTACACCTTC
14 | NA | TRBJ1-4 | NA | TRBV10-3 | CAISEAGVGEKLFF | TGTGCCATCAGTGAGGCAGGGGTCGGTGAAAAACTGTTTTTT
13 | NA | TRBJ2-3 | NA | TRBV25-1 | CASSEHGPDTQYF | TGTGCCAGCAGTGAACACGGACCAGATACGCAGTATTTT
13 | NA | TRBJ1-2 | NA | TRBV7-9 | CASSLPAGYGYTF | TGTGCCAGCAGCTTACCCGCTGGCTATGGCTACACCTTC
11 | NA | TRBJ2-3 | NA | TRBV20-1 | CSARVQDTQYF | TGCAGTGCTAGAGTACAAGATACGCAGTATTTT
13 | few | TRBJ1-5 | NA | TRBV20-1 | CSASIGVEQPQHF | TGCAGTGCTAGTATTGGGGTGGAACAGCCCCAGCATTTT
18 | NA | TRBJ1-5 | NA | TRBV6-2/TRBV6-3 | CASSRRDRWGQGDQPQHF | TGTGCCAGCAGTCGAAGGGACCGCTGGGGTCAAGGTGATCAGCCCCAGCATTTT
11 | few | TRBJ2-1 | NA | TRBV24-1 | CATMGLTEQFF | TGTGCCACCATGGGACTGACTGAGCAGTTCTTC
16 | NA | TRBJ2-1 | NA | TRBV6-5 | CASSPPERSSYNEQFF | TGTGCCAGCAGCCCCCCAGAGCGGAGCTCCTACAATGAGCAGTTCTTC
15 | many | TRBJ2-7 | TRBD1 | TRBV20-1 | CSAPDRGFGAYEQYF | TGCAGTGCTCCGGACAGGGGATTCGGCGCCTACGAGCAGTACTTC
13 | NA | TRBJ2-6 | NA | TRBV29-1 | CSVASSGANVLTF | TGCAGCGTTGCCAGCTCTGGGGCCAACGTCCTGACTTTC
13 | few | TRBJ2-2 | NA | TRBV7-2 | CASNSDRFGELFF | TGTGCCAGCAACTCCGACAGATTTGGGGAGCTGTTTTTT
13 | NA | TRBJ2-7 | NA | TRBV6-2/TRBV6-3 | CASLSEIAYEQYF | TGTGCCAGTTTATCAGAAATTGCCTACGAGCAGTACTTC
16 | NA | TRBJ2-1 | NA | TRBV4-3 | CASSQDIYGEYNEQFF | TGCGCCAGCAGCCAAGATATTTACGGGGAATACAATGAGCAGTTCTTC
13 | NA | TRBJ1-6 | NA | TRBV11-1 | CASTSLGGSPLHF | TGTGCCAGCACCTCCTTGGGCGGTTCACCCCTCCACTTT